This record concerns one T cell receptor beta chain sequence. These data come from a study of shared clonotypes between healthy human individuals. Produced via immunoSEQ multiplex PCR; TCRdb's table is partial and in-frame only. The sample includes approximately 1,000,000 clones, more than 75% of them seen just once. Germline V gene data show CDR1 as SGHTA and CDR2 as FQGNSA. J gave up 8 bases and V 2 bases, and 6 bases lay outside the gene matches. The CDR3 runs 14 residues. The sequence was obtained from a man aged 18 to 30 in good health. Some clones in this sample may be carry-over from other donors' samples. This chain joins TRBV7-2 and TRBJ2-1; 7 bases fit TRBD1. Source material: memory CD4+ T cells from PBMCs. Subset noted: CD45RA-negative fraction. CDR3: CASSLFAGQDEQFF. DNA of the CDR3: TGTGCCAGCAGCTTATTCGCCGGACAGGATGAGCAGTTCTTC. Based on the CDR3 plus reference TRBV7-2 and TRBJ2-1, the full variable domain is GAGVSQSPSNKVTEKGKDVELRCDPISGHTALYWYRQSLGQGLEFLIYFQGNSAPDKSGLPSDRFSAERTGGSVSTLTIQRTQQEDSAVYLCASSLFAGQDEQFFGPGTRLTVL.